Listed below are T cell receptor beta chains from one sample, sequenced in a study of OX40 agonist ivuxolimab in advanced cancers. Produced via immunoSEQ multiplex PCR; TCRdb's table is partial and in-frame only. The data hold roughly 64,000 clones, with 84% observed a single time. The material sequenced was CD4+ or CD8+ T cells sorted from blood, taken in a trial of the OX40 agonist ivuxolimab. All receptors derive from an adult with an advanced solid tumor such as melanoma, head and neck, liver or kidney cancer. The CDR3 runs from the conserved cysteine through the conserved F or W. Each record gives: CDR3 DNA, CDR3 protein, clone size, J gene, V gene, D gene. D genes are given only for firm matches. The size entry is marked missing in some rows and otherwise reads once, few, many or a size class.

CDR3nt: TGTGCCAGCAGCGACCCTCTAGGGCGGGAGGGGTACAATGAGCAGTTCTTC; CDR3aa: CASSDPLGREGYNEQFF; abundance: .; j_gene: TRBJ2-1; v_gene: TRBV9; d_gene: TRBD2
CDR3nt: TGTGCCAGCAGTCCTCGTGAAGGAAGTAGTGAAGCTTTCTTT; CDR3aa: CASSPREGSSEAFF; abundance: .; j_gene: TRBJ1-1; v_gene: TRBV27; d_gene: .
CDR3nt: TGTGCCAGCAGTTACTTGGCGGGGGGGCACAATGAGCAGTTCTTC; CDR3aa: CASSYLAGGHNEQFF; abundance: .; j_gene: TRBJ2-1; v_gene: TRBV6-6; d_gene: TRBD2
CDR3nt: TGTGCCAGCACAGGGGACAGTCAATGGGATACGCAGTATTTT; CDR3aa: CASTGDSQWDTQYF; abundance: once; j_gene: TRBJ2-3; v_gene: TRBV11-3; d_gene: TRBD1
CDR3nt: TGTGCCAGCAGGGAAACCGGGACATCCTACGAGCAGTACTTC; CDR3aa: CASRETGTSYEQYF; abundance: .; j_gene: TRBJ2-7; v_gene: TRBV11-3; d_gene: .
CDR3nt: TGTGCCAGCAGCGAAAGGGACAGACGCAACACTGAAGCTTTCTTT; CDR3aa: CASSERDRRNTEAFF; abundance: .; j_gene: TRBJ1-1; v_gene: TRBV11-2; d_gene: TRBD1
CDR3nt: TGTGCCAGCAGCTTAAATAACCGGGGATTCTCGGGGGACGGCTACACCTTC; CDR3aa: CASSLNNRGFSGDGYTF; abundance: .; j_gene: TRBJ1-2; v_gene: TRBV7-8; d_gene: .
CDR3nt: TGCGCCAGCAGCCAAAGGGAGAGCTATAATTCACCCCTCCACTTT; CDR3aa: CASSQRESYNSPLHF; abundance: .; j_gene: TRBJ1-6; v_gene: TRBV4-3; d_gene: .
CDR3nt: TGTGCCAGCAGCCAAGATGATCCGGCTAGCGGGAGGCACGGGGACTACGAGCAGTACTTC; CDR3aa: CASSQDDPASGRHGDYEQYF; abundance: .; j_gene: TRBJ2-7; v_gene: TRBV4-2; d_gene: TRBD2
CDR3nt: TGTGCCAGCAAAGATCCGGGACTTACCTACGAGCAGTACTTC; CDR3aa: CASKDPGLTYEQYF; abundance: .; j_gene: TRBJ2-7; v_gene: TRBV7-8; d_gene: .
CDR3nt: TGTGCCAGCAGCTTAACCCCGGCGGGTGCCGGCACAGATACGCAGTATTTT; CDR3aa: CASSLTPAGAGTDTQYF; abundance: .; j_gene: TRBJ2-3; v_gene: TRBV7-3; d_gene: .
CDR3nt: TGTGCCAGCAGCATCCGTGCAGGGCCGATGATCGAGCAGTACTTC; CDR3aa: CASSIRAGPMIEQYF; abundance: .; j_gene: TRBJ2-7; v_gene: TRBV5-4; d_gene: .
CDR3nt: TGTGCCAGCAGTGAGATGAGGGGTTCGGAAAAACTGTTTTTT; CDR3aa: CASSEMRGSEKLFF; abundance: .; j_gene: TRBJ1-4; v_gene: TRBV6-5; d_gene: .
CDR3nt: TGTGCCAGCTCGGATTGGGGGAGCGGGACCGGGGAGCTGTTTTTT; CDR3aa: CASSDWGSGTGELFF; abundance: .; j_gene: TRBJ2-2; v_gene: TRBV11-1; d_gene: .
CDR3nt: TGTGCCAGCAGCCAAGTCCTACAGGGTGGCTACACCTTC; CDR3aa: CASSQVLQGGYTF; abundance: .; j_gene: TRBJ1-2; v_gene: TRBV4-2; d_gene: .
CDR3nt: TGCGCCAGCAGCCAAGACCCAGGGGGCGATGAAAAACTGTTTTTT; CDR3aa: CASSQDPGGDEKLFF; abundance: .; j_gene: TRBJ1-4; v_gene: TRBV4-3; d_gene: TRBD1
CDR3nt: TGTGCCAGCAGGGGGACAGGGGGTAATTCACCCCTCCACTTT; CDR3aa: CASRGTGGNSPLHF; abundance: .; j_gene: TRBJ1-6; v_gene: TRBV28; d_gene: TRBD1
CDR3nt: TGCGCCAGCGGTGGGGGGCAAGGCTATGGCTACACCTTC; CDR3aa: CASGGGQGYGYTF; abundance: .; j_gene: TRBJ1-2; v_gene: TRBV10-2; d_gene: .
CDR3nt: TGTGCCAGCAGCATATGGGGGACTAATGAAAAACTGTTTTTT; CDR3aa: CASSIWGTNEKLFF; abundance: .; j_gene: TRBJ1-4; v_gene: TRBV5-4; d_gene: .
CDR3nt: TGTGCCAGCAGTTTACGGGACAGGGTCTCCTACGAGCAGTACTTC; CDR3aa: CASSLRDRVSYEQYF; abundance: once; j_gene: TRBJ2-7; v_gene: TRBV27; d_gene: TRBD1
CDR3nt: TGTGCCAGCAGTTATGGACCGCAGCCTAACTATGGCTACACCTTC; CDR3aa: CASSYGPQPNYGYTF; abundance: once; j_gene: TRBJ1-2; v_gene: TRBV27; d_gene: .
CDR3nt: TGTGCCAGCAGCCCCTCTGAGTGGGGTCAGAACACTGAAGCTTTCTTT; CDR3aa: CASSPSEWGQNTEAFF; abundance: once; j_gene: TRBJ1-1; v_gene: TRBV4-2; d_gene: .
CDR3nt: TGCGCCAGCAGCTTGGAGGGGTTCACTGGCGATACGCAGTATTTT; CDR3aa: CASSLEGFTGDTQYF; abundance: .; j_gene: TRBJ2-3; v_gene: TRBV5-1; d_gene: .
CDR3nt: TGTGCCAGCAGCCGTTGGGGCTTGACAAGCTCCTACAATGAGCAGTTCTTC; CDR3aa: CASSRWGLTSSYNEQFF; abundance: once; j_gene: TRBJ2-1; v_gene: TRBV7-8; d_gene: .
CDR3nt: TGCAGCGTTGGGACAGACGTCTACAATGAGCAGTTCTTC; CDR3aa: CSVGTDVYNEQFF; abundance: once; j_gene: TRBJ2-1; v_gene: TRBV29-1; d_gene: .
CDR3nt: TGTGCCATCAGTGCCGCCGGAACGTCCTACAATGAGCAGTTCTTC; CDR3aa: CAISAAGTSYNEQFF; abundance: .; j_gene: TRBJ2-1; v_gene: TRBV10-3; d_gene: .
CDR3nt: TGTGCCAGCAGCGCAGTGGACAGGAGCACTGAAGCTTTCTTT; CDR3aa: CASSAVDRSTEAFF; abundance: .; j_gene: TRBJ1-1; v_gene: TRBV9; d_gene: TRBD1
CDR3nt: TGTGCCAGCAGCTTAGTCTCGGGAAAGGCAGATACGCAGTATTTT; CDR3aa: CASSLVSGKADTQYF; abundance: .; j_gene: TRBJ2-3; v_gene: TRBV11-3; d_gene: .
CDR3nt: TGTGCCAGCAGCTCGGACCGATACAATGAGCAGTTCTTC; CDR3aa: CASSSDRYNEQFF; abundance: .; j_gene: TRBJ2-1; v_gene: TRBV7-3; d_gene: .
CDR3nt: TGTGCCAGCAGCTTGCCGGACTTCGAGCAGTACTTC; CDR3aa: CASSLPDFEQYF; abundance: once; j_gene: TRBJ2-7; v_gene: TRBV5-6; d_gene: .
CDR3nt: TGTGCCAGCAGTTCAATATTCGGGGACAGCATATGGGATGGCTACACCTTC; CDR3aa: CASSSIFGDSIWDGYTF; abundance: many; j_gene: TRBJ1-2; v_gene: TRBV27; d_gene: TRBD1
CDR3nt: TGTGCCAGCAGGGTGGGACACGGCAATCAGCCCCAGCATTTT; CDR3aa: CASRVGHGNQPQHF; abundance: few; j_gene: TRBJ1-5; v_gene: TRBV28; d_gene: .
CDR3nt: TGTGCCAGCAGCTCATACACTTACACTGAAGCTTTCTTT; CDR3aa: CASSSYTYTEAFF; abundance: .; j_gene: TRBJ1-1; v_gene: TRBV5-5; d_gene: .